This T cell receptor beta chain originates from a study of blood T cell repertoires in COVID-19. Study-wide context: COVID-19 samples, acute and convalescent, were from the United States, Italy and Spain. From T cells, B-cell-depleted T cells, or PBMCs came the material, which was cDNA or gDNA.

A single count supports this clone. The CDR3 spans 16 residues. Germline V CDR1 and CDR2: LGHDT, YNNKEL (reference sequence). The V and J ends lost 0 bases and 6 bases respectively, with 16 bases between them. Study processing details: Reference gene primers were amplified, and this amplification served to estimate nucleated cell counts. TCRdb keeps only in-frame clones here, not all; method: immunoSEQ multiplex PCR. V and J calls and clone size come straight from that table; D and trimming were deduced from the DNA. The table has about 500,000 clones, 89% seen once. This TCR derives from a man between 18 and 35 years old with COVID-19, enrolled during active disease. The V call is TRBV3-1 (or the pseudogene TRBV3-2), the J call TRBJ2-3, with D perhaps TRBD2 (6 bases). The sequencing input was peripheral blood. CDR3 loop: CASSQDVGRAGDTQYF. In DNA form, the CDR3 reads TGTGCCAGCAGCCAAGATGTAGGGCGGGCGGGGGATACGCAGTATTTT.